Each of the 32 T cell receptor beta chains below was sequenced from the same sample in a study of T cells after yellow fever vaccination. TCRdb reprocessed the 5' RACE reads with MiXCR, giving one entry per CDR3 protein. The sample has hundreds of thousands of distinct CDR3 sequences, around 20% seen once. Sequenced material: PBMCs, taken before the yellow fever booster vaccination. These receptors all come from a man aged 18-30 years who received the YFV17D yellow fever vaccine.

The chain recombines TRBV12-3 or TRBV12-4 with TRBJ2-2; D perhaps matches TRBD2 (6 bases). CDR3 size: 14 residues. Trimming took 1 base from V and 8 from J, leaving 11 bases between them. The CDR3 DNA reads as TGTGCCAGCAGTTTAGGCGGGGCGTGGGGGGAGCTGTTTTTT. Amino acids: CASSLGGAWGELFF.

This clonotype was observed many times. The V gene is TRBV12-3 or TRBV12-4, the J gene TRBJ1-1; no clear D. This CDR3 is built from 12 residues. V lost 0 bases and J 8 bases, leaving 7 bases between the germline ends. CDR3 sequence: CASSLALGEAFF. The DNA of the CDR3 is TGTGCCAGCAGTTTAGCGTTGGGGGAAGCTTTCTTT.

The J gene is TRBJ2-5, the V gene TRBV20-1, with TRBD2 identical over 12 bases. J gave up 5 bases and V 5 bases, and 3 bases lay outside the gene matches. Germline V gene data show CDR1 as DFQATT and CDR2 as SNEGSKA (reference sequence). The CDR3 loop spans 13 amino acids. CDR3 DNA sequence: TGCAGTGCTGGACTAGCGGGGAGGGAGACCCAGTACTTC. Protein: CSAGLAGRETQYF.

The table lists this clonotype with a few counts. The gene calls are TRBV20-1 and TRBJ2-7; tentative D call: TRBD2 (6 bases). Per germline, CDR1 DFQATT and CDR2 SNEGSKA (reference sequence). The V and J ends lost 6 bases and 2 bases respectively, with 14 bases between them. The CDR3 has 13 residues. The CDR3: CSAPGTSPYEQYV. CDR3 DNA: TGCAGTGCCCCAGGGACTTCCCCCTACGAGCAGTACGTC.

The table lists this clonotype with a count of one. A read error is possible here, since a much larger clone lies one base away. The chain carries TRBV12-3 or TRBV12-4 and TRBJ1-5, with 8 bases aligning to TRBD1. The J segment lost 3 bases and the V segment lost 4 bases, leaving 2 bases of the junction unmatched. There are 14 residues in the CDR3. CDR3 coding DNA: TGTGCCAGCAGTTCGACAGGGGACAATCAGCCCCAGCATTTT. Its protein product is CASSSTGDNQPQHF.

This clonotype was seen more than once but under ten times. The chain has TRBV6-5 and TRBJ1-4; tentatively, D is TRBD1 (5 bases). The CDR3 length is 15 residues. Germline CDR1 reads MNHEY; CDR2 reads SVGAGI. Trimming pared 4 bases from V and 5 bases from J, leaving 14 bases between. The CDR3 sequence is CASSWGGARNEKLFF. In DNA, the CDR3 is TGTGCCAGCAGTTGGGGAGGGGCGCGGAATGAAAAACTGTTTTTT.

The V gene is TRBV6-5, the J gene TRBJ2-6; D call uncertain. This CDR3 is 17 amino acids long. Germline CDR1 MNHEY, CDR2 SVGAGI. Trimming pared 5 bases from V and 4 bases from J, leaving 18 bases between. CDR3 protein: CASSPGSPFRGANVLTF. CDR3 sequence (DNA): TGTGCCAGCAGTCCCGGGTCCCCTTTTAGAGGGGCCAACGTCCTGACTTTC.

This clonotype has more than one count but fewer than ten. V and J are TRBV28 and TRBJ1-4; D call uncertain. There are 17 residues in the CDR3. Trimming removed 4 bases from V and 4 bases from J, with 19 bases in between. Germline CDR1 is MDHEN and CDR2 is SYDVKM. In DNA, the CDR3 is TGTGCCAGCAGTTCCAGGCGGAGGCTGGATGGTAATGAAAAACTGTTTTTT. It translates to CASSSRRRLDGNEKLFF.

This chain connects TRBV2 to TRBJ2-5, with D uncertain. This CDR3 region has 15 residues. Germline V lookup: CDR1 SNHLY, CDR2 FYNNEI. V lost 0 bases to trimming and J lost 7 bases, with 15 bases between them. Written as DNA, the CDR3 is TGTGCCAGCAGTGAAGCAGGTTCGACCAGAGGGACCCAGTACTTC. Its protein is CASSEAGSTRGTQYF.

This chain connects TRBV7-9 to TRBJ1-2, with TRBD1 identical over 9 bases. With V trimmed by 2 bases and J by 4 bases, 5 bases remained unmatched. CDR3 length: 15 residues. Germline CDR1 and CDR2: SEHNR and FQNEAQ (reference sequence). The CDR3 DNA reads TGTGCCAGCAGCTTATACGGGACAGGGACCTATGGCTACACCTTC. The encoded protein is CASSLYGTGTYGYTF.

This clonotype has a count of ten or more. V and J are TRBV20-1 and TRBJ2-5; perhaps TRBD2 as D (6 bases). Germline loops: CDR1 DFQATT, CDR2 SNEGSKA (reference sequence). This CDR3 comprises 14 residues. V was cut by 8 bases and J by 5 bases, with 21 bases left in between. The CDR3 sequence: CSTLGRREMETQYF. The CDR3 DNA follows: TGCAGTACCTTGGGGCGGAGGGAAATGGAGACCCAGTACTTC.

This chain uses TRBV5-5 with TRBJ1-5, with no clear D. The CDR3 extends over 15 amino acids. V was cut by 4 bases and J by 6 bases, with 17 bases left in between. CDR1 SGHKS and CDR2 YYEKEE come from the germline V gene (reference sequence). For the CDR3, the DNA is TGTGCCAGCAGCCCGGAGACTACTTTCGGTCAGCCCCAGCATTTT. This translates into CASSPETTFGQPQHF.

This chain joins TRBV6-2 or TRBV6-3 and TRBJ1-2; TRBD1 matches 7 bases. CDR3 size: 14 residues. The germline CDR1 and CDR2 sequences are MNHEY and SVGEGT. The ends lost 6 bases at V and 4 bases at J; junction bases unmatched: 8. In DNA, the CDR3 is TGTGCCAGCAGCCGGACAGGATTCCGCTATGGCTACACCTTC. It encodes CASSRTGFRYGYTF.

The chain combines TRBV4-2 with TRBJ1-5; possible D gene TRBD1, 5 bases. V lost 0 bases and J 5 bases, leaving 11 bases between the germline ends. This CDR3 region has 15 residues. In germline, CDR1 is LGHNA, CDR2 YNFKEQ. Here the CDR3 reads CASSQDTGPYQPQHF. CDR3 nucleotide sequence: TGTGCCAGCAGCCAAGACACGGGACCTTATCAGCCCCAGCATTTT.

The sample holds many counts of this clonotype. The chain has TRBV6-1 and TRBJ2-5; 9 bases match TRBD1. Germline V CDR1 and CDR2: MNHNS, SASEGT. Trimming took 0 bases from V and 1 from J; bases not matched to a gene: 0. The CDR3 extends over 15 amino acids. CDR3 DNA: TGTGCCAGCAGTGAAGCGACAGGGGGCCAAGAGACCCAGTACTTC. This codes for CASSEATGGQETQYF.

The J gene is TRBJ2-3, the V gene TRBV20-1; 10 bases agree with TRBD2. This CDR3 contains 16 residues. J gave up 1 base and V 6 bases, and 10 bases lay outside the gene matches. CDR1 is DFQATT, CDR2 SNEGSKA, per germline (reference sequence). The CDR3 region is CSAFEAGGPGTDTQYF. The CDR3 bases are TGCAGTGCGTTCGAAGCGGGGGGGCCTGGCACAGATACGCAGTATTTT.

The chain uses TRBV5-1 and TRBJ1-1; 7 bases are a match to TRBD1. J lost 4 bases, V lost 5 bases, and 5 bases had no gene match. The CDR3 covers 13 residues. Germline V CDR1 and CDR2: SGHRS, YFSETQ. CDR3 residues: CASRPSGGTEAFF. As DNA, the CDR3 is TGCGCCAGCAGACCCTCAGGGGGCACTGAAGCTTTCTTT.

The chain combines TRBV15 with TRBJ2-1; 9 bases match TRBD1. The junction had 10 bases not matched to a gene; V was cut back by 1 base and J by 6 bases. Germline lookup yields CDR1 LNHNV and CDR2 YYDKDF (reference sequence). CDR3 length: 17 residues. The CDR3 loop is CATSRVPGQGRLNEQFF. The CDR3 coding sequence is TGTGCCACCAGCAGAGTCCCAGGACAGGGGAGGCTCAATGAGCAGTTCTTC.

This clonotype was seen a handful of times. The V call is TRBV7-2, the J call TRBJ2-1; no definite D call. The germline gives CDR1 SGHTA, CDR2 FQGNSA. The CDR3 sequence is 14 residues long. V was trimmed by 5 bases and J by 7 bases, leaving 15 bases between them. The CDR3: CASSTHRTVNEQFF. CDR3 bases: TGTGCCAGCAGCACCCACCGGACGGTGAATGAGCAGTTCTTC.

The rearrangement joins TRBV10-3 to TRBJ2-6, with TRBD1 as a possible D gene (6 bases). V lost 6 bases and J 1 base, leaving 7 bases between the germline ends. CDR1 and CDR2 from the germline V gene are ENHRY and SYGVKD. This CDR3 region has 14 residues. CDR3 in amino acids: CAIRTGSGANVLTF. DNA for the CDR3: TGTGCCATCAGAACAGGGTCTGGGGCCAACGTCCTGACTTTC.

As regards this clonotype: Relative to the germline gene, one junction end is altered; a read error may explain this. The chain has TRBV10-3 and TRBJ1-1, with D perhaps TRBD1 (6 bases). This CDR3 comprises 12 residues. Per germline, CDR1 ENHRY and CDR2 SYGVKD. CDR3 sequence: CAISEFTGKQGF. CDR3 nucleotides: TGTGCCATCAGTGAGTTTACAGGGAAACAGGGCTTT.

The table lists this clonotype with many counts. The chain links TRBV6-5 to TRBJ2-2, with D unresolved. The ends were cut back, 0 bases at V and 5 bases at J, with 4 bases in the middle. The germline V gene encodes CDR1 MNHEY and CDR2 SVGAGI. The length of the CDR3 is 13 residues. The CDR3 DNA sequence: TGTGCCAGCAGTTACTCTGGTACCGGGGAGCTGTTTTTT. Translated, it gives CASSYSGTGELFF.

This clonotype showed up just a few times. This chain connects TRBV20-1 to TRBJ2-5; D might be TRBD2 (5 bases). Per germline, CDR1 DFQATT and CDR2 SNEGSKA (reference sequence). The length of the CDR3 is 13 residues. Trimming stripped 6 bases from V and 5 bases from J, with 16 bases between. CDR3 amino acids: CSAYLGVGETQYF. CDR3 DNA: TGCAGTGCCTACCTCGGGGTGGGGGAGACCCAGTACTTC.

This clonotype appeared many times. CDR3 in amino acids: CTPPPSTRWGNQPQHF. The CDR3, as DNA: TGCACCCCCCCCCCTTCCACCCGATGGGGCAATCAGCCCCAGCATTTT. The J gene is TRBJ1-5, the V gene TRBV29-1, with D unresolved. Germline CDR1 is SQVTM and CDR2 is ANQGSEA. The CDR3 is made up of 16 amino acids.

Regarding this clonotype: At one of its ends the junction is not consistent with the germline gene, which may arise from a read error. The chain combines TRBV7-2 with TRBJ1-3; no clear D gene. The V gene's germline CDR1 is SGHTA and CDR2 FQGNSA. The CDR3 length is 11 residues. The CDR3 is CASSLGWRSHF. The CDR3 DNA follows: TGTGCCAGCAGCTTAGGTTGGCGGTCACATTTT.

V is TRBV4-2 and J is TRBJ1-3; D is ambiguous. Germline assignment: CDR1 LGHNA and CDR2 YNFKEQ. CDR3 length: 16 amino acids. Between the trimmed V and J ends, which lost 2 bases and 0 bases, there was a span of 11 bases. The DNA for the CDR3 is TGTGCCAGCAGCCAACCCGGGCCCCTCTCTGGAAACACCATATATTTT. Translation gives CASSQPGPLSGNTIYF.

This clonotype occurred a few times. The J gene is TRBJ2-1, the V gene TRBV7-9; D is ambiguous. From germline, CDR1 is SEHNR and CDR2 FQNEAQ (reference sequence). The V gene lost 6 bases and the J gene lost 0 bases, with 6 bases spanning the gap. The CDR3 totals 13 residues. This CDR3 is CASRLSSYNEQFF. The CDR3 DNA sequence: TGTGCCAGCAGGCTGAGCTCCTACAATGAGCAGTTCTTC.

The chain uses TRBV27 and TRBJ1-2; D is ambiguous. This CDR3 region has 14 residues. V lost 1 base, J lost 2 bases, and 8 bases lay in between. From germline, CDR1 is MNHEY and CDR2 SMNVEV (reference sequence). The CDR3 reads CASSLLGRNYGYTF. DNA for the CDR3: TGTGCCAGCAGTTTATTGGGCAGAAACTATGGCTACACCTTC.

At least ten counts were recorded for this clonotype. The chain links TRBV5-5 to TRBJ2-5; D ambiguous. The CDR3 contains 13 residues. The ends were cut back, 6 bases at V and 6 bases at J, with 15 bases in the middle. Germline values: CDR1 SGHKS, CDR2 YYEKEE (reference sequence). The CDR3 sequence is CASTLGPSQTQYF. The CDR3 DNA sequence: TGTGCCAGCACACTGGGTCCCAGTCAGACCCAGTACTTC. Full variable domain (remainder filled in from reference TRBV5-5 and TRBJ2-5): DAGVTQSPTHLIKTRGQQVTLRCSPISGHKSVSWYQQVLGQGPQFIFQYYEKEERGRGNFPDRFSARQFPNYSSELNVNALLLGDSALYLCASTLGPSQTQYFGPGTRLLVL.

The CDR3, as DNA: TGTGCCAGCAGTCTGGATCCCTACGAGCAGTACTTC. Translated: CASSLDPYEQYF. The J gene is TRBJ2-7, the V gene TRBV2; D ambiguous. Germline values: CDR1 SNHLY, CDR2 FYNNEI. Trimming took 5 bases from V and 2 from J, leaving 7 bases between them. The CDR3 totals 12 residues.

This clonotype was picked up many times. This rearrangement joins TRBV9 to TRBJ2-3; TRBD2 aligns across 12 bases. Losses at the gene ends were 0 bases for V and 4 bases for J; bases not matched to a gene: 3. CDR3 length: 16 residues. CDR1 is SGDLS and CDR2 is YYNGEE in the germline V gene. This CDR3 is CASSVDPSGGADTQYF. In DNA, the CDR3 is TGTGCCAGCAGCGTAGACCCTAGCGGGGGGGCAGATACGCAGTATTTT.

The gene calls are TRBV7-9 and TRBJ2-1; TRBD1 is a possible D gene (5 bases). The germline CDR1 and CDR2 sequences are SEHNR and FQNEAQ (reference sequence). Trimming shortened V by 9 bases and J by 7 bases, and 10 bases separated the two germline ends. The CDR3 sequence is 11 residues long. Written as DNA, the CDR3 is TGTGCCAGATCTAAGGGGAATGAGCAGTTCTTC. Its protein is CARSKGNEQFF.